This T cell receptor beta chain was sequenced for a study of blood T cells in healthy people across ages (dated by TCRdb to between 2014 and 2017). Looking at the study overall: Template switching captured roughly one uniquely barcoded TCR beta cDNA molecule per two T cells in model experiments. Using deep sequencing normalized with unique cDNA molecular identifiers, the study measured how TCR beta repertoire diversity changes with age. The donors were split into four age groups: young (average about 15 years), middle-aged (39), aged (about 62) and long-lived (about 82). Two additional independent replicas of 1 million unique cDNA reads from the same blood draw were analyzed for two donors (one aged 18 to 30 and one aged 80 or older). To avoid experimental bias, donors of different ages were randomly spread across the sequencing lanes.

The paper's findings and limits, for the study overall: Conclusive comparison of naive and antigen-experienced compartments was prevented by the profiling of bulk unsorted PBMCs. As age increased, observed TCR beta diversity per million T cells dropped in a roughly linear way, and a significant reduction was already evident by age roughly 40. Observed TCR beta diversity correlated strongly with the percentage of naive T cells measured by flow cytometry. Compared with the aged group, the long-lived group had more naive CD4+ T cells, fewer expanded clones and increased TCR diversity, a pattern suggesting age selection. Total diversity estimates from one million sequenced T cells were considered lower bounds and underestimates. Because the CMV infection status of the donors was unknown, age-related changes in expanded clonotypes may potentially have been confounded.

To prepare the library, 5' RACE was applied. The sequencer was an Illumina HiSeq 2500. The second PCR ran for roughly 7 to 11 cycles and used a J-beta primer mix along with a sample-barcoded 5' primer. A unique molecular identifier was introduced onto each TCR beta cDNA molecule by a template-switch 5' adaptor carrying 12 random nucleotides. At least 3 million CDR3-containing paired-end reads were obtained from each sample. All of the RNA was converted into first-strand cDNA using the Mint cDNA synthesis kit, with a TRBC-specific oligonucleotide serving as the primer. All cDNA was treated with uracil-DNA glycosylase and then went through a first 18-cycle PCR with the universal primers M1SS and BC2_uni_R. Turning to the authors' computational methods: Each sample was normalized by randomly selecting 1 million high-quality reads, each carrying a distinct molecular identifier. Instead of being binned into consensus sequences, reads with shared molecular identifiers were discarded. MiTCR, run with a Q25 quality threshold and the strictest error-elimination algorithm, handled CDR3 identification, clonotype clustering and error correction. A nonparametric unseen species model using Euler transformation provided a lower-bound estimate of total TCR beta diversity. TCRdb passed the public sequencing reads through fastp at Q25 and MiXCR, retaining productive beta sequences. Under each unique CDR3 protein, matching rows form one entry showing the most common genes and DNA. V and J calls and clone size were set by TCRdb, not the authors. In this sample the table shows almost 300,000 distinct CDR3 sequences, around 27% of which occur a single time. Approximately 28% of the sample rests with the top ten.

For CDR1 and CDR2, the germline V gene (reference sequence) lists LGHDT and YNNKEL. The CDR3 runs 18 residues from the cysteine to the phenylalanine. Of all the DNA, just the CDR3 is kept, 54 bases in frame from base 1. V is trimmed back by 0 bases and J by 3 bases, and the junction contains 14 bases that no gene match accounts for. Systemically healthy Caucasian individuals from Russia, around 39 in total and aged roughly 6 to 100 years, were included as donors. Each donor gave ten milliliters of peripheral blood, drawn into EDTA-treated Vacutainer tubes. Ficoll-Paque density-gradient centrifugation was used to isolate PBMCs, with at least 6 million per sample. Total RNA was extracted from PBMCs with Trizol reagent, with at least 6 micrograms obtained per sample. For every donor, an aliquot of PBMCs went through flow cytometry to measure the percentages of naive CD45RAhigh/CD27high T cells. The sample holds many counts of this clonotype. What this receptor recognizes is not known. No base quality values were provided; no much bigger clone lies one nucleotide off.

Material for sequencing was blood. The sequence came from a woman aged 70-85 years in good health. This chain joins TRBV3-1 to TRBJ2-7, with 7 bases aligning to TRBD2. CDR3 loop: CASSQEASRGVTDYEQYF. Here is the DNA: TGTGCCAGCAGCCAAGAGGCTTCCCGGGGGGTTACGGACTACGAGCAGTACTTC.